This T cell receptor (beta chain) came from a study of blood T cell repertoires in COVID-19 (dated by TCRdb to 2020 to 2021). In terms of the full investigation: The collaborator samples originated in the United States, Italy and Spain and spanned the acute and convalescent phases of COVID-19. The prospective study material was composed of cDNA or gDNA derived from T cells, B-cell-depleted T cells, or PBMCs. The dataset comprised deeply sampled blood TCRbeta repertoires from subjects exposed to, actively infected with, or recovered from COVID-19. The repertoires were made available in a free public database intended to serve as a resource for research on the immune response to SARS-CoV-2. Samples were obtained from the ongoing ImmuneRACE study (first 160 participants) and from some 1,200 subjects provided by 6 global collaborators. A de-identified subject ID, COVID-19 status, age in years and sex were almost always included in the sample metadata. Where HLA class I and class II types were available, the types were taken from metadata supplied by the sample provider, not from assay-based typing. Summary of the overall study and its limitations: How much clinical and demographic metadata was included differed by source and by participant, and the metadata was provided uncurated.

TCRbeta CDR3 regions were amplified from genomic DNA by means of the immunoSEQ Assay, a bias-controlled multiplex PCR. Processing in the source paper ran as follows. Nucleated cell counts per sample were estimated from amplification of reference gene primers within the assay. To quantify the absolute abundance of each unique TCRbeta CDR3 rearrangement, sequence reads were collapsed and filtered. For each sample, productive Simpson clonality was calculated as the square root of Simpson's diversity index across productive rearrangements. The clones in this table, taken by TCRdb from immuneACCESS, are in-frame only. Not every clone is retained; where verified, under half of the shortfall comes from an unresolved V gene, and the cause of the rest is unknown. The V and J calls and the clone size are those of that table, but D and trimming were determined from the DNA. The sample data list 150,000 or so clones, and about 79% of these were observed just once. The ten largest clonotypes hold around 2.9% of the sample.

The CDR3 goes from the cysteine to the phenylalanine over 15 residues. The CDR3 DNA has 45 bases and is translated from base 1. The germline ends are 9 bases apart after V is trimmed by 1 base and J by 2 bases. CDR1 MGHRA and CDR2 YSYEKL are derived from the germline V gene. On this clone: The specificity of this receptor is unknown. No much larger clonotype is one base removed from it; base qualities were not supplied.

In the prospective study, participants were about 18 to 100 years old, resided in 25 or so geographic areas of the United States, and were enrolled through a virtual design. Cohort assignment in the prospective study relied on participant-reported clinical history from a screening survey and a study questionnaire. Recovered participants in ImmuneRACE Cohort 3 were defined by two consecutive negative NP/OP PCR tests, clearance by a healthcare professional, or resolution of symptoms. In the prospective study, mobile phlebotomists collected whole blood, serum and a nasopharyngeal or oropharyngeal swab from each participant. Additional blood draws and questionnaires over an approximately two-month period could optionally be provided by prospective study participants. Blood samples from the prospective study were shipped frozen or at room temperature prior to DNA extraction.

The rearrangement joined TRBV4-1 to TRBJ1-3; the best D guess is TRBD1, with 5 bases matching. Source material: PBMCs or T cells enriched from blood (not recorded which). This TCR was sampled from a woman between 45 and 65 years old who had recovered from COVID-19. The nucleotide sequence reads as follows: TGCGCCAGCAGCCAAGTCCAGGGCGCTGGAAACACCATATATTTT. Its protein reads: CASSQVQGAGNTIYF.